This T cell receptor beta chain stems from a study of cytomegalovirus exposure and HLA in healthy donors. Both 60 Vbeta primers and 13 Jbeta primers went into the PCR. Authors' analysis steps: There were about 80 million unique TCR beta chains by a later count, and around 10 million of them were shared. Generated by immunoSEQ multiplex PCR, the TCRdb table keeps only in-frame clones and is missing some. The V and J calls and clone size come from that table; D and trimming were worked out from the DNA. The table includes 150,000 to 200,000 clones, about four fifths detected once. Comment on this clone: The target antigen is unknown.

V gave up 0 bases and J gave up 4 bases, with 9 bases separating them. Germline CDR1 and CDR2: SGHDN and FVKESK. This CDR3 contains 14 residues. The study's findings and limits: Earlier analysis found most TCR beta V segments productive about 87% or about 30% of the time. Later analysis demonstrated an association between a missense DCLRE1C variant and TCR beta V- and J-gene trimming.

This clonotype originated in a woman aged 40 to 55 in good health and CMV-seronegative. Sequencing was performed on PBMCs. The chain couples TRBV14 to TRBJ1-2; D uncertain. The CDR3: CASSQDIQPYGYTF. The CDR3 DNA is TGTGCCAGCAGCCAAGATATACAGCCCTATGGCTACACCTTC.